The next 20 T cell receptor beta chains were all read from a single sample in a study of control samples from healthy donors and cancer patients. Profiled with immunoSEQ multiplex PCR; TCRdb holds only in-frame clones, not every one. The top ten hold about 0.94% of the sample, which has about 160,000 clones, over 90% seen once. Sequenced input: blood. These TCRs come from a woman aged 30 to 39 in good health.

This clone was recorded only once. The rearrangement joins TRBV28 to TRBJ1-5, with 8 bases lining up with TRBD1. After removal of 6 bases from V and 5 bases from J, the junction contained 6 bases not matched to a gene. Germline CDR1 and CDR2: MDHEN and SYDVKM. This CDR3 has 14 residues. CDR3 residues: CASSPQGVYQPQHF. The CDR3 DNA reads TGTGCCAGCAGCCCACAGGGGGTCTATCAGCCCCAGCATTTT.

The rearrangement joins TRBV2 to TRBJ2-7; D remains unclear. Trimming removed 0 bases from V and 3 bases from J, with 9 bases in between. The CDR3 runs to 14 residues. Germline-derived CDR1 and CDR2 are SNHLY and FYNNEI. The CDR3 nucleotides are TGTGCCAGCAGTGAAGCAGGGATGGGCTACGAGCAGTACTTC. Translating it yields CASSEAGMGYEQYF.

The chain couples TRBV4-1 to TRBJ2-7; TRBD1 matches 8 bases. V shed 2 bases and J 3 bases; nucleotides not matched to a gene: 6. Germline V gives CDR1 MGHRA, CDR2 YSYEKL. The CDR3 spans 15 residues. The CDR3: CASSQLAGGYYEQYF. The CDR3 DNA reads TGCGCCAGCAGCCAACTGGCAGGGGGCTACTACGAGCAGTACTTC.

The chain combines TRBV20-1 with TRBJ2-7; 9 nucleotides match TRBD2. The germline V gene has CDR1 DFQATT and CDR2 SNEGSKA (reference sequence). Trimming removed 3 bases from V and 2 bases from J; junction bases left unmatched: 8. The CDR3 length is 15 residues. CDR3 amino acids: CSASGLREGPYEQYF. CDR3 sequence (DNA): TGCAGTGCTAGTGGTCTGCGGGAGGGCCCCTACGAGCAGTACTTC.

The chain uses TRBV13 and TRBJ1-5; D is ambiguous. Trimming stripped 4 bases from V and 3 bases from J, with 4 bases between. Germline lookup yields CDR1 PRHDT and CDR2 FYEKMQ (reference sequence). The CDR3 runs 12 residues. CDR3 sequence: CASSSDNQPQHF. DNA of the CDR3: TGTGCCAGCAGCTCAGACAATCAGCCCCAGCATTTT.

The chain uses TRBV9 and TRBJ2-3; D remains unclear. In germline, CDR1 is SGDLS, CDR2 YYNGEE. This CDR3 region has 12 residues. V lost 4 bases to trimming and J lost 3 bases, with 6 bases between them. CDR3 sequence reads: CASSPQTDTQYF. DNA for the CDR3: TGTGCCAGCAGCCCCCAGACAGATACGCAGTATTTT.

The CDR3 loop reads CASRTSSGYQETQYF. CDR3 coding DNA: TGTGCCAGCAGAACTAGCTCGGGGTACCAAGAGACCCAGTACTTC. The rearrangement links TRBV28 to TRBJ2-5, with D tentatively TRBD2 (6 bases). The V end was cut by 6 bases, the J end by 0 bases, with 14 bases between. The CDR3 loop spans 15 amino acids. Germline CDR1 and CDR2: MDHEN and SYDVKM.

The rearrangement uses TRBV6-5 and TRBJ1-5, with D perhaps matching TRBD1 (6 bases). The V end lost 6 bases, the J end lost 2 bases, and 14 bases lay between the germline ends. The CDR3 length is 15 residues. Germline-derived CDR1 and CDR2 are MNHEY and SVGAGI. CDR3 nucleotides: TGTGCCAGCAGCTCGTTGGGGGGCGGCAATCAGCCCCAGCATTTT. Translation: CASSSLGGGNQPQHF.

The CDR3, as DNA: TGTGCCAGCAAAGTCTCCCGGACAGCGGCTTTTGAAAAACTGTTTTTT. Its protein is CASKVSRTAAFEKLFF. This chain joins TRBV2 and TRBJ1-4, with D maybe TRBD1 (6 bases). The CDR3 loop spans 16 amino acids. Germline CDR1 is SNHLY and CDR2 is FYNNEI. Trimming left V 7 bases short and J 7 bases short, with 22 bases between.

The chain uses TRBV10-3 and TRBJ2-5; no firm D call. V lost 3 bases and J 5 bases, leaving 4 bases between the germline ends. This CDR3 comprises 11 residues. From germline, CDR1 is ENHRY and CDR2 SYGVKD. The CDR3 loop is CAISEYETQYF. The DNA for the CDR3 is TGTGCCATCAGTGAATACGAGACCCAGTACTTC.

The rearrangement joins TRBV9 to TRBJ2-7; D is perhaps TRBD2 (6 bases). Germline V lookup: CDR1 SGDLS, CDR2 YYNGEE. CDR3 length: 15 amino acids. With 0 bases removed from V and 3 bases from J, the gap between germline ends came to 13 bases. In DNA form, the CDR3 reads TGTGCCAGCAGCGTAGAGGTCTCTAGCGTCTACGAGCAGTACTTC. The encoded protein is CASSVEVSSVYEQYF.

V gene TRBV2 combines with J gene TRBJ1-1; no clear D gene. This CDR3 spans 15 amino acids. The germline V and J ends were trimmed by 1 base and 5 bases, with 14 bases remaining between them. In germline, CDR1 is SNHLY, CDR2 FYNNEI. The CDR3 loop is CASSEVGLLGTEAFF. The DNA for the CDR3 is TGTGCCAGCAGTGAAGTGGGCCTATTGGGAACTGAAGCTTTCTTT.

This clone was detected only once. The chain links TRBV15 to TRBJ1-4; D remains unclear. Trimming pared 1 base from V and 8 bases from J, leaving 14 bases between. Germline V gene data show CDR1 as LNHNV and CDR2 as YYDKDF (reference sequence). This CDR3 has 15 amino acids. CDR3 nucleotides: TGTGCCACCAGCAGAGTAACGACCGGTGGGGAAAAACTGTTTTTT. Translating gives CATSRVTTGGEKLFF.

The gene calls are TRBV15 and TRBJ1-2, with D possibly matching TRBD1 (6 bases). V lost 0 bases and J 8 bases, leaving 13 bases between the germline ends. Germline CDR1 is LNHNV and CDR2 is YYDKDF (reference sequence). The CDR3 runs to 14 residues. Written as DNA, the CDR3 is TGTGCCACCAGCAGAGATTACAGGGAGTACGGCTACACCTTC. Protein product: CATSRDYREYGYTF.

J is TRBJ1-3 and V is TRBV18; 9 nucleotides agree with TRBD1. J was trimmed by 2 bases and V by 4 bases; bases with no gene match: 6. In germline, CDR1 is KGHSH, CDR2 LQKENI. This CDR3 is 16 amino acids long. CDR3 DNA sequence: TGTGCCAGCTCACTTTCCGGGACAGGGCCTGGAAACACCATATATTTT. Protein product: CASSLSGTGPGNTIYF.

The gene calls are TRBV6-5 and TRBJ1-1, with TRBD1 matching over 7 bases. This CDR3 region has 15 residues. Trimming removed 6 bases from V and 5 bases from J; junction bases left unmatched: 12. The V gene's germline CDR1 is MNHEY and CDR2 SVGAGI. In DNA form, the CDR3 reads TGTGCCAGCAGCTCCCTCAGGGGGTACCAGACTGAAGCTTTCTTT. Translated, it gives CASSSLRGYQTEAFF.

CDR3 sequence reads: CASSLERGGTGGNYGYTF. The CDR3, as DNA: TGTGCCAGCAGCTTAGAGCGTGGGGGGACAGGGGGTAACTATGGCTACACCTTC. The gene calls are TRBV7-9 and TRBJ1-2; 11 bases are a match to TRBD1. The junction had 8 bases not matched to a gene; V was cut back by 1 base and J by 1 base. The CDR3 sequence is 18 residues long. CDR1 and CDR2 from the germline V gene are SEHNR and FQNEAQ (reference sequence).

J is TRBJ1-6 and V is TRBV4-1; D uncertain. Per the germline V gene, CDR1 is MGHRA and CDR2 is YSYEKL. Trimming cost V 1 base and J 0 bases, with 1 base left between them. The CDR3 extends over 14 amino acids. CDR3 region: CASSQGSYNSPLHF. Written as DNA, the CDR3 is TGCGCCAGCAGCCAAGGCTCCTATAATTCACCCCTCCACTTT.

The chain recombines TRBV7-9 with TRBJ2-7; D possibly corresponds to TRBD2 (6 bases). Germline loops: CDR1 SEHNR, CDR2 FQNEAQ (reference sequence). The CDR3 has 14 amino acids. Trimming cost V 5 bases and J 1 base, with 12 bases left between them. As DNA, the CDR3 is TGTGCCAGCAGCCCCAGGGACTCTTCCTACGAGCAGTACTTC. It yields the protein CASSPRDSSYEQYF.

CDR3 DNA sequence: TGTGCCAGCAGTTGGGCAAAAAACACTGAAGCTTTCTTT. Translation: CASSWAKNTEAFF. The chain uses TRBV28 and TRBJ1-1; D gene uncertain. Trimming removed 4 bases from V and 2 bases from J, with 8 bases in between. The CDR3 is 13 amino acids. Germline V gene lookup returns CDR1 MDHEN and CDR2 SYDVKM.